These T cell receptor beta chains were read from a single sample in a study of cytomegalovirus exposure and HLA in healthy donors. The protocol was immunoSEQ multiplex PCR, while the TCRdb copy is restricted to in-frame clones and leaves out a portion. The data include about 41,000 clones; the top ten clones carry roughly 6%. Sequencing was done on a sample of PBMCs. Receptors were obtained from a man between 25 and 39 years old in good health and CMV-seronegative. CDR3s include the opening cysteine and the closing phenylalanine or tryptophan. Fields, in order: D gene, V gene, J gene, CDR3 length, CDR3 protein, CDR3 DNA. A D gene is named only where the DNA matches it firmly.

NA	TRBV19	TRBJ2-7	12	CASMAESYEQYF	TGTGCCAGTATGGCGGAGTCCTACGAGCAGTACTTC
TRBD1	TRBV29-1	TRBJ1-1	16	CSVEPTGVFFDTEAFF	TGCAGCGTTGAGCCGACAGGGGTGTTTTTCGACACTGAAGCTTTCTTT
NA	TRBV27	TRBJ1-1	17	CASSAEYRVRMNTEAFF	TGTGCCAGCAGTGCGGAATACAGGGTTCGGATGAACACTGAAGCTTTCTTT
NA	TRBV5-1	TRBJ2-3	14	CASSLSGGTDTQYF	TGCGCCAGCAGCTTGTCGGGAGGCACAGATACGCAGTATTTT
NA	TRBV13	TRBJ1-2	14	CASSLGQGLGGYTF	TGTGCCAGCAGCTTAGGCCAGGGCCTGGGAGGCTACACCTTC
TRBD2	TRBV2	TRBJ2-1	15	CASSGLAGSYNEQFF	TGTGCCAGCAGTGGACTAGCGGGCTCCTACAATGAGCAGTTCTTC
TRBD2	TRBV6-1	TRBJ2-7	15	CASSESTSGAYEQYF	TGTGCCAGCAGTGAAAGCACTAGCGGGGCCTACGAGCAGTACTTC
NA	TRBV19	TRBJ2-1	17	CASSENPTGLPSIEQFF	TGTGCCAGTAGTGAAAACCCCACAGGGCTTCCGTCAATTGAGCAGTTCTTC
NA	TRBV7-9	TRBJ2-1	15	CASVPGRSSYNEQFF	TGTGCCAGCGTTCCGGGTAGGAGCTCCTACAATGAGCAGTTCTTC
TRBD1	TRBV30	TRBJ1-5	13	CAWSRQGNQPQHF	TGTGCCTGGAGTCGACAGGGTAATCAGCCCCAGCATTTT
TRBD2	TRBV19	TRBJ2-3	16	CASSIDPSGFTDKQYF	TGTGCCAGTAGCATTGACCCTAGCGGATTCACAGATAAGCAGTATTTT
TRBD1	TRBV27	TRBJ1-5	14	CASKGGTESQPQHF	TGTGCCAGCAAAGGTGGGACAGAGTCTCAGCCCCAGCATTTT
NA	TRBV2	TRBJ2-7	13	CASTRQSSYEQYF	TGTGCCAGCACCCGACAGAGCTCCTACGAGCAGTACTTC
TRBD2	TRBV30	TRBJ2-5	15	CAGRGASGGQETQYF	TGTGCCGGGAGAGGGGCTAGCGGGGGACAAGAGACCCAGTACTTC
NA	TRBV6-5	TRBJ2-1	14	CASSYTTGVHEQFF	TGTGCCAGCAGTTACACAACAGGAGTTCATGAGCAGTTCTTC
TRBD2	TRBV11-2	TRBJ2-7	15	CASSLQRGRAREQYF	TGTGCCAGCAGCTTACAACGCGGGAGGGCCCGAGAGCAGTACTTC
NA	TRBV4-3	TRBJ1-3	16	CASSQVSAGRGNTIYF	TGCGCCAGCAGCCAAGTTAGCGCGGGCAGAGGAAACACCATATATTTT